Below, 11 T cell receptor beta chains from the same sample are listed, as sequenced in a study of T cells in women clearing cervical HPV infection. Assay: immunoSEQ multiplex PCR; the TCRdb copy retains only in-frame clones and omits some. With around 30,000 clones in the sample, the ten largest clones hold 7.5% to 10%. Sequencing was carried out using blood buffy coat. These receptors originate from a woman between 18 and 69 years old with a cervical HPV16 infection that either progressed to CIN3+ or cleared (not recorded which).

Regarding this clone: The CDR3 extends 3 residues past the end of the read, so its final part is completed from the germline J gene. The rearrangement uses TRBV5-5 and TRBJ2-7, with TRBD2 matching over 9 bases. V lost 0 bases to trimming and J lost 6 bases; unmatched junction nucleotides: 4. The length of the CDR3 is 14 residues. From germline, CDR1 is SGHKS and CDR2 YYEKEE (reference sequence). CDR3 region: CASSLEASGVEQYF. The sequenced part of the CDR3 DNA is TGTGCCAGCAGCTTGGAGGCTAGCGGGGTCGAG. The full variable domain, in which reference TRBV5-5 and TRBJ2-7 provide the parts outside the CDR3, is DAGVTQSPTHLIKTRGQQVTLRCSPISGHKSVSWYQQVLGQGPQFIFQYYEKEERGRGNFPDRFSARQFPNYSSELNVNALLLGDSALYLCASSLEASGVEQYFGPGTRLTVT.

A note on this clone: The sequence runs out 3 residues before the end of the CDR3; the remainder is reconstructed from the germline J gene. The chain combines TRBV19 with TRBJ2-1; 8 positions agree with TRBD1. The V segment lost 6 bases and the J segment 6 bases; nucleotides outside the gene matches: 4. The CDR3 contains 13 residues. The germline V gene encodes CDR1 LNHDA and CDR2 SQIVND (reference sequence). The sequenced CDR3 bases are TGTGCCAGTAGGGGGACAGGCGGCAATGAG. This gives the protein CASRGTGGNE. The complete CDR3 reads CASRGTGGNEQFF.

In regard to this clone: The read comes to an end 3 residues before the CDR3 does, leaving the germline J gene to fill in the end. The chain is built from TRBV14 and TRBJ2-3; D not certain. This CDR3 spans 13 amino acids. Trimming shortened V by 5 bases and J by 3 bases, and 9 bases separated the two germline ends. Germline CDR1 is SGHDN and CDR2 is FVKESK. Partial CDR3 DNA: TGTGCCAGCAGCTCCACCGGGACAGATACG. It is translated as CASSSTGTDT. The whole CDR3 protein is CASSSTGTDTQYF.

With regard to this clone: From the germline J gene comes the end of the CDR3, since the read stops 3 residues before it. The genes are TRBV9 and TRBJ2-7; 8 positions agree with TRBD2. The germline V gene has CDR1 SGDLS and CDR2 YYNGEE. CDR3 length: 14 amino acids. The V and J ends lost 5 bases and 1 base, in that order; junction bases with no gene match: 5. The sequenced part of the CDR3 DNA is TGTGCCAGCAGTACGGGGGGGCCTTCCTACGAG. This sequence encodes CASSTGGPSYE. The full-length CDR3 reads as CASSTGGPSYEQYF.

A remark on this clone: The read halts 3 residues ahead of the CDR3 end, with the missing end drawn from the germline J gene. This rearrangement joins TRBV7-9 to TRBJ2-3, with 12 bases matching TRBD1. Per germline, CDR1 SEHNR and CDR2 FQNEAQ (reference sequence). This CDR3 is 15 amino acids long. J gave up 4 bases and V 5 bases, and 4 bases lay outside the gene matches. CDR3: CASSTGTGGSDTQYF. The sequenced CDR3 bases are TGTGCCAGCAGCACCGGGACAGGGGGCTCAGATACG.

On this clone itself: The CDR3 goes on 3 residues after the read ends, and that part is filled in from the germline J gene. The chain employs TRBV11-2 and TRBJ2-7, with TRBD1 as a possible D gene (6 bases). Per the germline V gene, CDR1 is SGHAT and CDR2 is FQNNGV. V was pared by 5 bases and J by 4 bases, with 12 bases between. There are 13 residues in the CDR3. The covered CDR3 bases are TGTGCCAGCAGCCCTCTGGGGGCTTACGAG. It is translated as CASSPLGAYE. The complete CDR3 reads CASSPLGAYEQYF.

The CDR3 here is CASSPPGQGQETQYF. Partial CDR3 DNA: TGCGCCAGCAGCCCTCCGGGACAGGGCCAAGAGACC. The chain uses TRBV4-1 and TRBJ2-5; 9 nucleotides agree with TRBD1. The read ends 3 residues before the CDR3 terminus; that terminus is restored from the germline J gene. The CDR3 sequence is 15 residues long. The germline CDR1 and CDR2 sequences are MGHRA and YSYEKL. V lost 4 bases and J lost 1; bases outside the gene matches: 4.

Comments on this clone: The DNA ends 3 residues before the CDR3 does, and the rest of the CDR3 is filled in from the germline J gene. The rearrangement uses TRBV20-1 and TRBJ2-7; the match to TRBD2 covers 9 bases. The CDR3 runs to 15 residues. Germline V gives CDR1 DFQATT, CDR2 SNEGSKA (reference sequence). V shed 0 bases and J 2 bases; nucleotides not matched to a gene: 5. CDR3 DNA (partial): TGCAGTGCTAGAGATACCGGGACTAGCCCCTACGAG. It specifies CSARDTGTSPYE. In full, the CDR3 reads CSARDTGTSPYEQYF.

A word on this clone: The CDR3 end lies 3 residues beyond the end of the read and is filled in from the germline J gene. V and J are TRBV7-4 and TRBJ2-1, with 10 bases identical to TRBD1. The CDR3 has 19 amino acids. Looked up from germline, CDR1 is SGHVT and CDR2 is SQSDAQ. With V trimmed by 1 base and J by 4 bases, 13 bases remained unmatched. CDR3 loop: CASSLVYHLRDRGYNEQFF. The CDR3 bases that were read are TGTGCCAGCAGCTTAGTTTATCACCTCCGGGACAGGGGATACAATGAG.

Comments on this clone: The read finishes 3 residues shy of the CDR3 end, and the germline J gene is used to complete it. V usage is TRBV7-8 and J usage is TRBJ2-6, with D uncertain. Germline assignment: CDR1 SGHVS and CDR2 FQNEAQ. This CDR3 spans 13 amino acids. V lost 6 bases and J 1 base, leaving 4 bases between the germline ends. CDR3 loop: CASSRSGANVLTF. The part of the CDR3 DNA that was read is TGTGCCAGCAGTCGGTCTGGGGCCAACGTC.

CDR3 bases read: TGTGCCAGCAGTTTAACAGGGTACTCCTACGAG. This sequence encodes CASSLTGYSYE. The CDR3 in its entirety is CASSLTGYSYEQYF. The gene calls are TRBV27 and TRBJ2-7; tentative D call: TRBD1 (6 bases). Read data end 3 residues before the CDR3 end; the end is taken from the germline J gene. Trimming pared 2 bases from V and 0 bases from J, leaving 8 bases between. The CDR3 consists of 14 residues. CDR1 is MNHEY and CDR2 is SMNVEV in the germline V gene (reference sequence).